A single sample gave rise to the 22 T cell receptor beta chains below, sequenced in a study of cytomegalovirus exposure and HLA in healthy donors. The study ran its PCR with 60 Vbeta and 13 Jbeta primers. Sequenced by immunoSEQ multiplex PCR; TCRdb stores in-frame clones only, minus some. The sample holds about 70,000 clones, roughly four fifths seen once. Sample: PBMCs. These receptors came from a woman between 55 and 75 years old in good health and CMV-seropositive.

This chain links TRBV30 with TRBJ2-2, with 7 positions matching TRBD2. The junction had 8 bases not matched to a gene; V was cut back by 0 bases and J by 4 bases. The length of the CDR3 is 16 residues. Germline V CDR1 and CDR2: GTSNPN, SVGIG (reference sequence). CDR3 coding DNA: TGTGCCTGGAGTGTAAAGGGCGGGAGTATCACCGGGGAGCTGTTTTTT. Its translation is CAWSVKGGSITGELFF. Full variable domain (remainder filled in from reference TRBV30 and TRBJ2-2): SQTIHQWPATLVQPVGSPLSLECTVEGTSNPNLYWYRQAAGRGLQLLFYSVGIGQISSEVPQNLSASRPQDRQFILSSKKLLLSDSGFYLCAWSVKGGSITGELFFGEGSRLTVL.

This clone was observed a few times. J is TRBJ1-3 and V is TRBV4-1; D not certain. The CDR3 is 16 residues long. CDR1 and CDR2 (germline): MGHRA, YSYEKL. Trimming removed 0 bases at V and 9 bases at J, with 18 bases between. DNA for the CDR3: TGCGCCAGCAGCCAAGATCAGGTCCGTGGTTTGGGCACCATATATTTT. Translating gives CASSQDQVRGLGTIYF.

The rearrangement joins TRBV5-1 to TRBJ2-7; 7 bases are a match to TRBD2. V shed 0 bases, J shed 2 bases, and the junction held 5 bases outside the gene matches. The CDR3 runs 15 residues. The germline gives CDR1 SGHRS, CDR2 YFSETQ. The CDR3 protein is CASSLVGGTTYEQYF. CDR3 in DNA: TGCGCCAGCAGCTTGGTGGGGGGGACCACCTACGAGCAGTACTTC. The whole variable domain, filled in from reference TRBV5-1 and TRBJ2-7, reads KAGVTQTPRYLIKTRGQQVTLSCSPISGHRSVSWYQQTPGQGLQFLFEYFSETQRNKGNFPGRFSGRQFSNSRSEMNVSTLELGDSALYLCASSLVGGTTYEQYFGPGTRLTVT.

This chain connects TRBV2 to TRBJ2-7; 11 bases line up with TRBD2. V lost 8 bases and J lost 4; bases outside the gene matches: 7. This CDR3 is 14 amino acids long. CDR1 is SNHLY and CDR2 is FYNNEI in the germline V gene. The DNA of the CDR3 is TGTGCCAGCCGAGAAGGGACTAGCGGTTACGAGCAGTACTTC. Its protein is CASREGTSGYEQYF.

This clone was seen a few times. The chain is built from TRBV2 and TRBJ2-7; 12 nucleotides line up with TRBD2. With 6 bases clipped from V and 4 bases from J, the junction kept 7 bases outside the gene matches. The germline V gene encodes CDR1 SNHLY and CDR2 FYNNEI. The CDR3 has 15 residues. The CDR3 DNA sequence: TGTGCCAGCAGCGCCACTAGCGGGAGGAGGTACGAGCAGTACTTC. This encodes CASSATSGRRYEQYF.

The chain uses TRBV18 and TRBJ2-2; tentatively, D is TRBD1 (6 bases). In germline, CDR1 is KGHSH, CDR2 LQKENI. There are 12 residues in the CDR3. Trimming took off 4 bases at V and 6 bases at J, with 6 bases between the two ends. CDR3 sequence: CASSRGPGELFF. CDR3 coding DNA: TGTGCCAGCTCACGGGGGCCCGGGGAGCTGTTTTTT.

This clone was recorded a few times. The V and J genes are TRBV11-1 and TRBJ2-3; D gene unclear. Trimming shortened V by 5 bases and J by 2 bases, and 8 bases separated the two germline ends. Germline lookup yields CDR1 SGHAT and CDR2 FQDESV (reference sequence). This CDR3 contains 13 residues. The CDR3 DNA follows: TGTGCCAGCAGCCAAGAGTACACAGATACGCAGTATTTT. Its protein product is CASSQEYTDTQYF.

Only a few counts were recorded for this clone. The rearrangement joins TRBV19 to TRBJ1-1; D call uncertain. The CDR3 contains 13 residues. Deletions cut 5 bases from V and 1 base from J, with 8 bases between. Germline values: CDR1 LNHDA, CDR2 SQIVND (reference sequence). The CDR3 coding sequence is TGTGCCAGTAGTGGCAGAAAGAACACTGAAGCTTTCTTT. This codes for CASSGRKNTEAFF.

In DNA, the CDR3 is TGTGCCTGGAGTGTTGTGGTCCCACGGCCGGATGATTGGGGTGGGAGGACCCAGTACTTC. Protein sequence: CAWSVVVPRPDDWGGRTQYF. This chain links TRBV30 with TRBJ2-5; D might be TRBD2 (5 bases). From germline, CDR1 is GTSNPN and CDR2 SVGIG (reference sequence). CDR3 length equals 20 residues. V was pared by 0 bases and J by 7 bases, with 33 bases between.

This chain links TRBV5-1 with TRBJ1-3, with D possibly TRBD1 on 6 matching bases. The germline gives CDR1 SGHRS, CDR2 YFSETQ. Trimming cost V 4 bases and J 0 bases, with 11 bases left between them. There are 15 residues in the CDR3. In DNA, the CDR3 is TGCGCCAGCAGCCCACAGGGCACCTCTGGAAACACCATATATTTT. Protein sequence: CASSPQGTSGNTIYF.

The CDR3 sequence: CASIPRGTAQETQYF. The CDR3 bases are TGTGCCAGCATCCCTAGGGGGACAGCCCAAGAGACCCAGTACTTC. The chain couples TRBV6-1 to TRBJ2-5, with TRBD1 identical over 7 bases. The CDR3 covers 15 residues. Per germline, CDR1 MNHNS and CDR2 SASEGT. After removal of 7 bases from V and 1 base from J, the junction contained 9 bases not matched to a gene.

V and J are TRBV30 and TRBJ1-2, with TRBD1 identical over 7 bases. Germline trimming cut 0 bases from V and 14 bases from J; bases unmatched to any gene: 6. The CDR3 covers 11 residues. The germline CDR1 and CDR2 sequences are GTSNPN and SVGIG (reference sequence). The CDR3 is CAWSVSGGRTF. CDR3 nucleotides: TGTGCCTGGAGTGTCTCAGGGGGTAGGACCTTC.

This chain joins TRBV2 and TRBJ1-5; D ambiguous. V shed 1 base and J shed 7 bases, with 8 bases lying between them. This CDR3 is 13 amino acids long. Germline V CDR1 and CDR2: SNHLY, FYNNEI. The CDR3 region is CASSEEQNQPQHF. CDR3 nucleotide sequence: TGTGCCAGCAGTGAAGAACAGAACCAGCCCCAGCATTTT. Full variable domain (outside the CDR3, taken from reference TRBV2 and TRBJ1-5): EPEVTQTPSHQVTQMGQEVILRCVPISNHLYFYWYRQILGQKVEFLVSFYNNEISEKSEIFDDQFSVERPDGSNFTLKIRSTKLEDSAMYFCASSEEQNQPQHFGDGTRLSIL.

The chain has TRBV2 and TRBJ2-1, with 8 positions matching TRBD1. The CDR3 has 13 amino acids. Unmatched junction bases numbered 6, after V lost 8 bases and J lost 6 bases. The germline V gene encodes CDR1 SNHLY and CDR2 FYNNEI. DNA of the CDR3: TGTGCCAGCGCCGGGACAGGACTCAATGAGCAGTTCTTC. Amino acid sequence: CASAGTGLNEQFF.

V usage is TRBV19 and J usage is TRBJ1-1; 10 bases are a match to TRBD1. V shed 7 bases, J shed 10 bases, and the junction held 15 bases outside the gene matches. This CDR3 comprises 15 residues. Germline CDR1 LNHDA, CDR2 SQIVND (reference sequence). CDR3 sequence reads: CASTSWDRGRGVAFF. Written as DNA, the CDR3 is TGTGCCAGTACGTCCTGGGACAGGGGCAGGGGTGTAGCTTTCTTT.

The chain links TRBV2 to TRBJ2-1; D possibly corresponds to TRBD2 (6 bases). Trimming took off 7 bases at V and 3 bases at J, with 16 bases between the two ends. Per the germline V gene, CDR1 is SNHLY and CDR2 is FYNNEI. CDR3 size: 15 residues. The CDR3 region is CASTPGLPHYNEQFF. CDR3 nucleotides: TGTGCCAGCACCCCGGGACTCCCTCACTACAATGAGCAGTTCTTC.

The V gene is TRBV10-2, the J gene TRBJ1-5; TRBD1 is a possible D gene (6 bases). This CDR3 has 13 residues. V lost 3 bases and J 9 bases, leaving 12 bases between the germline ends. Germline CDR1 is WSHSY and CDR2 is SAAADI. The chain's CDR3 is CASSEQGIGPQHF. DNA of the CDR3: TGCGCCAGCAGTGAACAGGGAATAGGGCCCCAGCATTTT.

This clone appeared a few times. This chain uses TRBV18 with TRBJ2-1; D is possibly TRBD1 (6 bases). The germline CDR1 and CDR2 sequences are KGHSH and LQKENI. V shed 0 bases and J shed 4 bases, with 13 bases lying between them. The length of the CDR3 is 16 residues. This CDR3 is CASSPPQGILYNEQFF. The CDR3 DNA sequence: TGTGCCAGCTCACCACCACAGGGAATTCTTTACAATGAGCAGTTCTTC.

A few counts support this clone. The rearrangement links TRBV4-2 to TRBJ2-3; 9 nucleotides align to TRBD2. V lost 0 bases and J lost 14; bases outside the gene matches: 6. The germline CDR1 and CDR2 sequences are LGHNA and YNFKEQ. CDR3 length: 13 amino acids. The CDR3 loop is CASSQEGSGSPYF. For the CDR3, the DNA is TGTGCCAGCAGCCAAGAGGGTAGCGGGAGTCCGTATTTT.

The CDR3 protein is CASSVGTSFYEQYF. CDR3 nucleotides: TGTGCCAGCAGCGTGGGGACTAGCTTCTACGAGCAGTACTTC. The J gene is TRBJ2-7, the V gene TRBV9; TRBD2 agrees at 9 bases. Germline V gene data show CDR1 as SGDLS and CDR2 as YYNGEE. Unmatched junction bases numbered 3, after V lost 2 bases and J lost 3 bases. This CDR3 spans 14 amino acids.

The CDR3 nucleotides are TGTGCCAGCAGAGCGGGGGGGGTCGCCGGGGAGCTGTTTTTT. This gives the protein CASRAGGVAGELFF. The rearrangement joins TRBV2 to TRBJ2-2; 10 nucleotides align to TRBD2. J lost 6 bases, V lost 6 bases, and 4 bases had no gene match. Germline V CDR1 and CDR2: SNHLY, FYNNEI. This CDR3 has 14 residues.

V usage is TRBV30 and J usage is TRBJ2-7; tentatively, D is TRBD2 (6 bases). The length of the CDR3 is 16 residues. Deletions cut 3 bases from V and 0 bases from J, with 18 bases between. CDR1 is GTSNPN, CDR2 SVGIG, per germline (reference sequence). Here the CDR3 reads CAWSPRVASASYEQYF. CDR3 bases: TGTGCCTGGAGCCCTAGGGTGGCTAGCGCCTCCTACGAGCAGTACTTC.